Each of the 27 T cell receptor beta chains below was sequenced from the same sample in a study of identical twins (TCRdb year 2016). Receptors were amplified or captured by 5' RACE. Reads for this sample came from an Illumina HiSeq 2000. The public reads were run again by TCRdb, first through fastp at Q25 and then through MiXCR, and only productive beta chains were kept. When rows share a CDR3 protein, they turn into one entry using the most common DNA and genes. In this sample the table shows around 530,000 distinct CDR3 sequences, roughly 15% of which occur a single time. About 0.47% of the sample belongs to the ten largest clones. The same sample was also used in a study of yellow fever vaccine responses in identical twins.

Sample: CD4+ T cells sorted from blood. The receptors were gathered from a woman younger than 35 in good health.

The chain has TRBV7-8 and TRBJ2-1; 14 bases map to TRBD2. With 2 bases clipped from V and 9 bases from J, the junction kept 12 bases outside the gene matches. CDR1 is SGHVS and CDR2 is FQNEAQ in the germline V gene. The CDR3 is 18 residues long. The DNA for the CDR3 is TGTGCCAGCAGCTTATTGATTCGCGGGACTAGCGGGAGCAGTGAGCAGTTCTTC. This codes for CASSLLIRGTSGSSEQFF.

This chain links TRBV5-6 with TRBJ2-3, with 9 bases fitting TRBD1. Germline loops: CDR1 SGHDT, CDR2 YYEEEE. The CDR3 is 15 amino acids. Trimming removed 4 bases from V and 1 base from J; junction bases left unmatched: 4. CDR3 sequence (DNA): TGTGCCAGCAGCGTGTGGACAGGGGGCACAGATACGCAGTATTTT. This sequence encodes CASSVWTGGTDTQYF. The full variable domain, in which reference TRBV5-6 and TRBJ2-3 provide the parts outside the CDR3, is DAGVTQSPTHLIKTRGQQVTLRCSPKSGHDTVSWYQQALGQGPQFIFQYYEEEERQRGNFPDRFSGHQFPNYSSELNVNALLLGDSALYLCASSVWTGGTDTQYFGPGTRLTVL.

V is TRBV12-3 or TRBV12-4 and J is TRBJ1-1, with unresolved D. The V gene lost 7 bases and the J gene lost 1 base, with 13 bases spanning the gap. This CDR3 has 14 residues. Here the CDR3 DNA reads TGTGCCAGCACCCCCTGGGTGGGGAACACTGAAGCTTTCTTT. This sequence encodes CASTPWVGNTEAFF.

V is TRBV20-1 and J is TRBJ2-2; D gene ambiguous. Trimming shortened V by 3 bases and J by 6 bases, and 14 bases separated the two germline ends. Germline CDR1 and CDR2: DFQATT and SNEGSKA (reference sequence). The CDR3 spans 14 residues. The CDR3 DNA is TGCAGTGCTAGTGGTAGGCTCGAACCCGGGGAGCTGTTTTTT. It is translated as CSASGRLEPGELFF.

This clonotype was detected a few times. The chain uses TRBV20-1 and TRBJ1-1; a weak D match, TRBD1 (5 bases). The ends were cut back, 2 bases at V and 1 base at J, with 17 bases in the middle. In germline, CDR1 is DFQATT, CDR2 SNEGSKA (reference sequence). The CDR3 extends over 16 amino acids. The CDR3 nucleotides are TGCAGTGCTAGAAACGGTTTTGGGGGGAGGAACACTGAAGCTTTCTTT. Translation gives CSARNGFGGRNTEAFF.

This clonotype was seen repeatedly, ten times or more. V usage is TRBV5-1 and J usage is TRBJ2-1, with 10 bases lining up with TRBD2. The CDR3 extends over 14 amino acids. The trim removed 4 bases at V and 4 bases at J, leaving 2 bases unmatched. CDR1 is SGHRS, CDR2 YFSETQ, per germline. DNA of the CDR3: TGCGCCAGCAGCGCAGCGGGGGGGTACAATGAGCAGTTCTTC. This encodes CASSAAGGYNEQFF.

The V gene is TRBV9, the J gene TRBJ2-3; D may match TRBD1 or TRBD2 (5 bases each). With 2 bases removed from V and 0 bases from J, the gap between germline ends came to 22 bases. Germline lookup yields CDR1 SGDLS and CDR2 YYNGEE. CDR3 size: 19 residues. The CDR3 DNA reads as TGTGCCAGCAGCGTCCTGGGGACCGCTACCCAAGGTAGCACAGATACGCAGTATTTT. As protein: CASSVLGTATQGSTDTQYF.

This clonotype was observed many times. The rearrangement joins TRBV7-8 to TRBJ2-1, with 9 bases matching TRBD1. Trimming took 7 bases from V and 2 from J; bases not matched to a gene: 6. This CDR3 is 15 amino acids long. Germline loops: CDR1 SGHVS, CDR2 FQNEAQ. The CDR3 region has the DNA TGTGCCAGCACCCCCGACAGGGGGACCTACAATGAGCAGTTCTTC. Amino acid sequence: CASTPDRGTYNEQFF.

This chain joins TRBV12-3 or TRBV12-4 and TRBJ2-1; no clear D. The length of the CDR3 is 15 residues. V lost 4 bases, J lost 0 bases, and 10 bases lay in between. DNA for the CDR3: TGTGCCAGCAGTTCATTTACGGGCTCCTACAATGAGCAGTTCTTC. Amino acid sequence: CASSSFTGSYNEQFF.

This clonotype turned up a few times. The CDR3 nucleotides are TGCAGTGCGGAGAGGGAAAGGGACAGGGTGGATGGCTACACCTTC. Its translation: CSAERERDRVDGYTF. The chain has TRBV20-1 and TRBJ1-2; 9 bases agree with TRBD1. With 6 bases clipped from V and 6 bases from J, the junction kept 14 bases outside the gene matches. This CDR3 is 15 amino acids long. CDR1 is DFQATT, CDR2 SNEGSKA, per germline (reference sequence).

The table lists this clonotype with a few counts. The chain is built from TRBV12-3 or TRBV12-4 and TRBJ1-1; a weak D match, TRBD1 (5 bases). V was shortened by 4 bases and J by 4 bases, with 13 bases between the two germline ends. The CDR3 loop spans 14 amino acids. Here the CDR3 reads CASSSRRGGTEAFF. The DNA for the CDR3 is TGTGCCAGCAGTTCTCGAAGGGGAGGCACTGAAGCTTTCTTT.

There are a few counts of this clonotype. The genes are TRBV20-1 and TRBJ2-1; 12 bases are a match to TRBD1. CDR1 is DFQATT, CDR2 SNEGSKA, per germline (reference sequence). After removal of 1 base from V and 2 bases from J, the junction contained 3 bases not matched to a gene. This CDR3 is 16 amino acids long. The CDR3 DNA follows: TGCAGTGCTAGAGGGGACAGGGGGCGCGCCTACAATGAGCAGTTCTTC. Its protein product is CSARGDRGRAYNEQFF.

The CDR3 region has the DNA TGCGCCAGCAGCTTGATCGGCCAGAGGGAGACCCAGTACTTC. It yields the protein CASSLIGQRETQYF. This chain links TRBV5-1 with TRBJ2-5, with D hard to call. Germline V gene sequence: CDR1 SGHRS, CDR2 YFSETQ. This CDR3 region has 14 residues. Trimming shortened V by 1 base and J by 5 bases, and 12 bases separated the two germline ends.

This clonotype has just a few counts. The V call is TRBV12-3 or TRBV12-4, the J call TRBJ2-3; the match to TRBD1 covers 9 bases. The V and J ends lost 9 bases and 3 bases, in that order; junction bases with no gene match: 4. The CDR3 sequence is 13 residues long. The CDR3 coding sequence is TGTGCCAGTCAGACAGGGGGGACAGATACGCAGTATTTT. This translates into CASQTGGTDTQYF.

This clonotype appeared a few times. V is TRBV12-3 or TRBV12-4 and J is TRBJ2-1; 14 bases are a match to TRBD2. Trimming took 10 bases from V and 6 from J; bases not matched to a gene: 5. The CDR3 has 14 amino acids. Written as DNA, the CDR3 is TGTGCCACCAGGACTAGCGGGGGGATCAATGAGCAGTTCTTC. It encodes CATRTSGGINEQFF.

This clonotype has only a few counts. The chain employs TRBV12-3 or TRBV12-4 and TRBJ2-1; the D gene could be TRBD1 or TRBD2 (6 bases each). Trimming shortened V by 4 bases and J by 7 bases, and 17 bases separated the two germline ends. The CDR3 sequence is 15 residues long. The CDR3 DNA reads as TGTGCCAGCAGTTCGGGGGCGCTGGGCGTAAATGAGCAGTTCTTC. Encoded protein: CASSSGALGVNEQFF.

The chain recombines TRBV5-1 with TRBJ1-5, with a possible D match to TRBD1 (6 bases). The CDR3 consists of 14 residues. Per the germline V gene, CDR1 is SGHRS and CDR2 is YFSETQ. Trimming removed 4 bases at V and 3 bases at J, with 11 bases between. The CDR3, as DNA: TGCGCCAGCAGCCTGACAGGCCCCAATCAGCCCCAGCATTTT. Translated: CASSLTGPNQPQHF.

This clonotype was recorded a few times. This rearrangement joins TRBV4-2 to TRBJ2-3; 13 positions agree with TRBD2. The CDR3 contains 22 residues. Germline assignment: CDR1 LGHNA and CDR2 YNFKEQ. V lost 4 bases to trimming and J lost 0 bases; unmatched junction nucleotides: 19. The CDR3 nucleotides are TGTGCCAGCAGCCCTCATAGGAAGACTAGCGGGAGGAGGAACGGTAGCACAGATACGCAGTATTTT. Translated: CASSPHRKTSGRRNGSTDTQYF.

The chain is built from TRBV5-1 and TRBJ2-1, with 8 bases aligning to TRBD2. Germline lookup yields CDR1 SGHRS and CDR2 YFSETQ. Trimming at V came to 4 bases and at J to 9 bases, leaving 9 bases not matched to a gene. The CDR3 has 14 amino acids. The CDR3 DNA is TGCGCCAGCAGCCTCGGGATAGCGGGAAGTGAGCAGTTCTTC. This codes for CASSLGIAGSEQFF.

This clonotype occurred a few times. V usage is TRBV5-1 and J usage is TRBJ2-3, with a tentative D call TRBD2 (6 bases). V was trimmed by 5 bases and J by 2 bases, leaving 12 bases between them. Germline-derived CDR1 and CDR2 are SGHRS and YFSETQ. The CDR3 is 14 amino acids. Here the CDR3 reads CASRIGGATDTQYF. CDR3 DNA: TGCGCCAGCAGAATCGGCGGGGCCACAGATACGCAGTATTTT. Combining the CDR3 with reference TRBV5-1 and TRBJ2-3 gives the whole variable domain KAGVTQTPRYLIKTRGQQVTLSCSPISGHRSVSWYQQTPGQGLQFLFEYFSETQRNKGNFPGRFSGRQFSNSRSEMNVSTLELGDSALYLCASRIGGATDTQYFGPGTRLTVL.

This chain links TRBV15 with TRBJ2-7, with a possible D match to TRBD1 (5 bases). Germline loops: CDR1 LNHNV, CDR2 YYDKDF (reference sequence). This CDR3 has 14 residues. V was trimmed by 3 bases and J by 2 bases, leaving 11 bases between them. CDR3 residues: CATSRNRFTYEQYV. Here the CDR3 DNA reads TGTGCCACCAGCAGGAACAGGTTTACCTACGAGCAGTACGTC.

V gene TRBV7-3 combines with J gene TRBJ2-2; no reliable D call. This CDR3 region has 15 residues. V lost 1 base, J lost 4 bases, and 10 bases lay in between. Germline CDR1 is SGHTA and CDR2 is FQGTGA. The CDR3 DNA follows: TGTGCCAGCAGCTTAAATGCGGTCATCACCGGGGAGCTGTTTTTT. Amino acid sequence: CASSLNAVITGELFF.

This clonotype was picked up a small number of times. The chain employs TRBV24-1 and TRBJ2-3; D is unclear. CDR3 length equals 14 residues. From germline, CDR1 is KGHDR and CDR2 SFDVKD. The V gene lost 3 bases and the J gene lost 1 base, with 7 bases spanning the gap. The CDR3 coding sequence is TGTGCCACCAGTGATACCTTCGGCACAGATACGCAGTATTTT. The encoded protein is CATSDTFGTDTQYF.

This clonotype was seen a few times. This chain connects TRBV24-1 to TRBJ2-2, with D perhaps matching TRBD2 (5 bases). Germline V gene data show CDR1 as KGHDR and CDR2 as SFDVKD. Trimming removed 7 bases from V and 4 bases from J, with 15 bases in between. The CDR3 sequence is 15 residues long. The CDR3: CATRAAGVSTGELFF. In nucleotides, the CDR3 is TGTGCCACCAGGGCAGCCGGGGTGAGCACCGGGGAGCTGTTTTTT.

This clonotype has only a few counts. This rearrangement joins TRBV3-1 to TRBJ2-1; 12 bases line up with TRBD2. The CDR3 runs to 15 residues. Germline-derived CDR1 and CDR2 are LGHDT and YNNKEL (reference sequence). V shed 8 bases, J shed 4 bases, and the junction held 6 bases outside the gene matches. In DNA, the CDR3 is TGTGCCAGCCGCCTGACTAGCGGGAGATACAATGAGCAGTTCTTC. This sequence encodes CASRLTSGRYNEQFF.

This clonotype appeared a few times. A read error may account for a junction end that differs from germline. The chain links TRBV9 to TRBJ2-2; 11 bases align to TRBD2. The germline CDR1 and CDR2 sequences are SGDLS and YYNGEE. The CDR3 has 16 amino acids. CDR3 nucleotides: TGTGCCAGCAGAGTAGGACTAGCGGGTAACACCGGGGAGCTGTTTTTT. This encodes CASRVGLAGNTGELFF.

This chain uses TRBV2 with TRBJ1-5; D unclear. V was cut by 7 bases and J by 9 bases, with 16 bases left in between. The CDR3 runs 13 residues. Germline loops: CDR1 SNHLY, CDR2 FYNNEI. The CDR3 coding sequence is TGTGCCAGCACCCCTGGCGCCTTCTCGCCCCAGCATTTT. It is translated as CASTPGAFSPQHF.